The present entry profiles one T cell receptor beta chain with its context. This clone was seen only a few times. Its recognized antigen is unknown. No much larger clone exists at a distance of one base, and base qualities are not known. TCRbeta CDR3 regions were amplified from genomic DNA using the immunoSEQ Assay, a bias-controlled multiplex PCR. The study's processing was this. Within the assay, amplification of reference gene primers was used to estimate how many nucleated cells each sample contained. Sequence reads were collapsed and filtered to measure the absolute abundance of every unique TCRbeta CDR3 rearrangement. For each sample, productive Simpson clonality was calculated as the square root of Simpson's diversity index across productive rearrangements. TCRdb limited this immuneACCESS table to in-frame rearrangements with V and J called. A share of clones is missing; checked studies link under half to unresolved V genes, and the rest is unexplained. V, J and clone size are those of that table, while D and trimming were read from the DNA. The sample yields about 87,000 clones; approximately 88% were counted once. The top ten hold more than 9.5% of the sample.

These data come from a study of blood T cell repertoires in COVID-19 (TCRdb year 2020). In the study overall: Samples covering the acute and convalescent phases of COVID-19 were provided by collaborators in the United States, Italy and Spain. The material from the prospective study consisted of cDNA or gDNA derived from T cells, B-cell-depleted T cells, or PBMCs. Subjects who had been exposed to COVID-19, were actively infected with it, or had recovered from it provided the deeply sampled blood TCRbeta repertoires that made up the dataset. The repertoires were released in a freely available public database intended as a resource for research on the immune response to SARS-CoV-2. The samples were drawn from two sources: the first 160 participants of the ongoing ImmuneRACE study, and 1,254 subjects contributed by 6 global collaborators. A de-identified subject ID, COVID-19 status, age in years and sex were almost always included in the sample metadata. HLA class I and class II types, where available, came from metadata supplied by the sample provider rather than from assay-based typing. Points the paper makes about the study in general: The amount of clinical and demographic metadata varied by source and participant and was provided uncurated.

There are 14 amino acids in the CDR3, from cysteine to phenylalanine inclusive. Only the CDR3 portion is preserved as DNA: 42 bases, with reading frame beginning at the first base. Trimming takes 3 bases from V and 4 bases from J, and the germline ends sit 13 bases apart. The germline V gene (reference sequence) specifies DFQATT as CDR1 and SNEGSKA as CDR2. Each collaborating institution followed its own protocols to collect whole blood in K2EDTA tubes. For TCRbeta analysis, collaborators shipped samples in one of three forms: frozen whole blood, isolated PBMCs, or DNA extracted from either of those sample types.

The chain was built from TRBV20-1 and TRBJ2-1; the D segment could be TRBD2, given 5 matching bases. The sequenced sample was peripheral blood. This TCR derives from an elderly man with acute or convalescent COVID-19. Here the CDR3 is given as CSASVLALYNEQFF. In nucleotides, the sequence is TGCAGTGCTAGTGTGCTAGCTCTATACAATGAGCAGTTCTTC.